The entry below gives a single T cell receptor beta chain sequence along with its context. These data are taken from a study of control samples from healthy donors and cancer patients. Here immunoSEQ multiplex PCR was the method, and the copy in TCRdb shows in-frame clones only, minus some. The table includes about 92,000 clones, roughly 86% detected once. The CDR3 is 18 residues long. The V end was cut by 1 base, the J end by 1 base, with 19 bases between. Per germline, CDR1 SEHNR and CDR2 FQNEAQ (reference sequence). J is TRBJ2-5 and V is TRBV7-9; tentatively, D is TRBD2 (5 bases). The clonotype comes from a woman aged 55-69 years in good health. The sample consisted of blood. The CDR3 DNA follows: TGTGCCAGCAGCTTAGGGAGGACCACACCGGGTTTCCAAGAGACCCAGTACTTC. Amino acid sequence: CASSLGRTTPGFQETQYF.